Listed below are T cell receptor beta chains from one sample, sequenced in a study of T cell responses to AZD1222 COVID-19 vaccine. The table came from immunoSEQ multiplex PCR; TCRdb's copy has only in-frame clones and leaves some out. The table shows under 80,000 clones, with around 84% occurring only once. The input for sequencing was peripheral blood, taken on day 0 of AZD1222 vaccination. The receptors derive from an adult in good health. The CDR3 runs from the conserved cysteine through the conserved F or W. Clone size is not always given. Where it is, it says once, few, many or a class for expanded clones.

j_gene | v_gene | abundance | CDR3aa
TRBJ2-1 | TRBV11-2 | NA | CASSLVAKGGNEQFF
TRBJ1-5 | TRBV9 | NA | CASSVEGKGRANQPQHF
TRBJ2-5 | TRBV6-2/TRBV6-3 | NA | CASSRTDSQIEETQYF
TRBJ1-4 | TRBV7-2 | NA | CASSERGGSFGEKLFF
TRBJ1-1 | TRBV28 | NA | CASNPTGGGSEAFF
TRBJ2-3 | TRBV11-2 | NA | CASSRRGGISTDTQYF
TRBJ1-1 | TRBV24-1 | NA | CATRAGNTEAFF
TRBJ1-2 | TRBV13 | NA | CASVGDRSPNYGYTF
TRBJ1-1 | TRBV7-2 | NA | CASSDESSRGTEAFF
TRBJ2-7 | TRBV2 | NA | CASSWDYEQYF
TRBJ2-7 | TRBV29-1 | once | CSVDVLQGQSLSLYEQYF
TRBJ1-2 | TRBV19 | once | CASSIPGWGYTF
TRBJ2-5 | TRBV28 | few | CASSPGGTQYF
TRBJ2-5 | TRBV7-2 | NA | CASSQRVGGPQETQYF
TRBJ1-6 | TRBV3-1/TRBV3-2 | few | CASSRAGVPLHF
TRBJ2-7 | TRBV19 | NA | CASSTSAYEQYF
TRBJ1-1 | TRBV11-2 | once | CASSLGTAGEAFF
TRBJ2-3 | TRBV9 | once | CASSVGRFTSGGAVDTQYF
TRBJ1-1 | TRBV5-1 | NA | CASSLGQALEAFF
TRBJ1-3 | TRBV15 | NA | CATSQEFGNTIYF
TRBJ1-4 | TRBV7-9 | once | CASSSRVRRTNEKLFF
TRBJ2-7 | TRBV11-3 | NA | CASSSYSSEQYF
TRBJ1-2 | TRBV18 | NA | CASSPRADRVDGYTF
TRBJ2-2 | TRBV5-6 | NA | CASSPGVLRTGNTGELFF
TRBJ1-2 | TRBV28 | NA | CASSPRQGPSYGYTF
TRBJ2-2 | TRBV7-2 | NA | CASQLKGDTGELFF
TRBJ2-7 | TRBV5-1 | NA | CASSRTSHLLEQYF
TRBJ1-2 | TRBV5-1 | NA | CASSLVASKGGYTF
TRBJ1-5 | TRBV18 | NA | CASSDIRGQVQPQHF
TRBJ1-3 | TRBV19 | NA | CASSIGRASGNTIYF
TRBJ1-2 | TRBV13 | NA | CASSHGHSATTGYTF
TRBJ2-1 | TRBV2 | NA | CASGKTSGGLDEQFF
TRBJ2-7 | TRBV28 | NA | CASSLDWAPEGYDEQYF
TRBJ1-4 | TRBV6-5 | NA | CASRGVGNEKLFF
TRBJ1-2 | TRBV4-1 | NA | CASSQEQGNYGYTF
TRBJ1-2 | TRBV3-1/TRBV3-2 | NA | CASSQVTRLHGYTF
TRBJ1-1 | TRBV24-1 | NA | CATRRGMNTEAFF
TRBJ1-1 | TRBV6-5 | NA | CASWAPQGAFF
TRBJ2-2 | TRBV19 | NA | CASSIRLYQNTGELFF
TRBJ1-1 | TRBV6-5 | NA | CASRSYGTEAFF
TRBJ2-3 | TRBV4-1 | NA | CASSQAAHRGGLGTDTQYF
TRBJ2-7 | TRBV28 | NA | CASIPGHNSYEQYF
TRBJ1-1 | TRBV29-1 | NA | CSVASMNTEAFF
TRBJ1-1 | TRBV6-5 | NA | CASNRNRDKNTEAFF
TRBJ1-2 | TRBV7-9 | few | CASRPGVFLDGYTF
TRBJ1-1 | TRBV6-5 | NA | CASSWSISMNTEAFF
TRBJ2-3 | TRBV28 | NA | CASSLAPTDTQYF
TRBJ2-7 | TRBV14 | NA | CASSQDLSDLGEQYF
TRBJ2-3 | TRBV7-2 | NA | CASSLGSSGGADTQYF
TRBJ2-2 | TRBV6-5 | NA | CASSSLRAGELFF
TRBJ1-2 | TRBV29-1 | NA | CSVARGAYGYTF
TRBJ2-7 | TRBV10-1 | NA | CASSEAGAAYEQYF
TRBJ2-1 | TRBV3-1/TRBV3-2 | NA | CASSQGPYGTGYNEQFF
TRBJ1-5 | TRBV7-2 | NA | CASSLESNQPQHF
TRBJ1-6 | TRBV11-3 | NA | CASKFEDSGGYPITNSPLHF
TRBJ2-7 | TRBV11-2 | NA | CASSQTGVGEQYF
TRBJ2-2 | TRBV24-1 | NA | CATSDSLGTSVTGELFF
TRBJ2-7 | TRBV28 | NA | CASSSFTGTGFKAEF
TRBJ1-2 | TRBV6-6 | NA | CASSPETNYGYTF